This T cell receptor (beta chain) was sequenced in a study of CD8 T cells in Susac syndrome. RNA totalling about 0.45 to 1 ug underwent reverse transcription with random hexamers. TCRdb itself ran the immunoSEQ multiplex PCR reads through MiXCR, one entry per CDR3 protein. This repertoire shows over 150,000 distinct CDR3 sequences, approximately 95% found once; its top ten account for about 0.12%. This clonotype was recorded only once. FACS was used to enrich TEMRA cells, whereas the CD8+ and CD4+ T cells were obtained by negative isolation. Trimming removed 4 bases from V and 8 bases from J, with 18 bases in between. The CDR3 totals 15 residues.

This rearrangement joins TRBV12-3 or TRBV12-4 to TRBJ2-1; no reliable D call. Sequenced sample: CD4+ T cells from PBMCs. The sequence was collected from a human donor with Susac syndrome. CDR3 region: CASSSSGPRLDEQFF. CDR3 bases: TGTGCCAGCAGTTCCTCGGGCCCTCGCCTCGATGAGCAGTTCTTC.